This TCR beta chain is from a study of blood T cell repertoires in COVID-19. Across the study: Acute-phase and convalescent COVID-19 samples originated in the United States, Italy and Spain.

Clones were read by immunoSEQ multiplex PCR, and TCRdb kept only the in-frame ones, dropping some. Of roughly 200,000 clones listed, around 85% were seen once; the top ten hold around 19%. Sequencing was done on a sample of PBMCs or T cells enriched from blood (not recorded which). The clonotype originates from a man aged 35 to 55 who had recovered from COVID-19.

This CDR3 is CASSSGLAATYEQYF. The DNA of the CDR3 is TGTGCCAGCTCATCGGGACTAGCGGCGACCTACGAGCAGTACTTC. The rearrangement uses TRBV18 and TRBJ2-7, with 11 bases that match TRBD2. Trimming cost V 5 bases and J 2 bases; bases outside gene matches: 5. This CDR3 spans 15 amino acids. Germline V lookup: CDR1 KGHSH, CDR2 LQKENI.